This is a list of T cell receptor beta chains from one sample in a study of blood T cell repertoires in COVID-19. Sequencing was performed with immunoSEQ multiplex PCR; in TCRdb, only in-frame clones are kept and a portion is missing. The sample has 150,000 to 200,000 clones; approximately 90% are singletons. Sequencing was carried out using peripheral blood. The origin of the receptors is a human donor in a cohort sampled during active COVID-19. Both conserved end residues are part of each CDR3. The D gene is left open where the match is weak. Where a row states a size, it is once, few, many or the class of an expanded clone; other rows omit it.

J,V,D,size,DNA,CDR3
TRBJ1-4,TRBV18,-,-,TGTGCCAGCTCAGTGACAAGAACTAATGAAAAACTGTTTTTT,CASSVTRTNEKLFF
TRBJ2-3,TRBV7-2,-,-,TGTGCCAGCAGCCCTCAGGGCTCCCTCACAGATACGCAGTATTTT,CASSPQGSLTDTQYF
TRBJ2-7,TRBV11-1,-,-,TGTGCCAGCAGCCCGGGATACGAGCAGTACTTC,CASSPGYEQYF
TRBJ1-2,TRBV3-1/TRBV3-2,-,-,TGTGCCAGCAGCCAAGTTCGGGGGAGCTATGGCTACACCTTC,CASSQVRGSYGYTF
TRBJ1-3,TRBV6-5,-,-,TGTGCCAGTCGAGCTCAATTTCTCTCTGGAAACACCATATATTTT,CASRAQFLSGNTIYF
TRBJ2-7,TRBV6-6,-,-,TGTGCCAGCAGTTACTCCCCGCGGCCGCCTGACAGGCACTTC,CASSYSPRPPDRHF
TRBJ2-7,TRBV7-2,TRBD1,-,TGTGCCAGCAGCTTCCGGGACAGGGCCTACGAGCAGTACTTC,CASSFRDRAYEQYF
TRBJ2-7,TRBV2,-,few,TGTGCCAGCAGAATGGGCCTCGAGCAGTACTTC,CASRMGLEQYF
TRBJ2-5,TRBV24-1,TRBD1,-,TGTGCCACCAGTTTAACTCAGGGGGACCAAGTCGAGACCCAGTACTTC,CATSLTQGDQVETQYF
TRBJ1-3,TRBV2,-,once,TGTGCCAGCCATCTAGACGGAAGCTCTGGAAACACCATATATTTT,CASHLDGSSGNTIYF
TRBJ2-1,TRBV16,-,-,TGTGCCAGCAGCCAATTGGGCGCCAGCACCGACAATGAGCAGTTCTTC,CASSQLGASTDNEQFF
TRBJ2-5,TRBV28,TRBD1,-,TGTGCCAGCAGTTACGTACAGGGGACCGAGACCCAGTACTTC,CASSYVQGTETQYF
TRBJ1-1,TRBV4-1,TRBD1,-,TGCGCCAGCAGCCTTTCGGACAGGGGCACTGAAGCTTTCTTT,CASSLSDRGTEAFF
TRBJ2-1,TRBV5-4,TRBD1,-,TGTGCCAGCAGCCCACGGTCCGGGACAGGGGCCAATGAGCAGTTCTTC,CASSPRSGTGANEQFF
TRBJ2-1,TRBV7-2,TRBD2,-,TGTGCCAGCAGCTTAGCTAGCGGGGGGCCCTACAATGAGCAGTTCTTC,CASSLASGGPYNEQFF
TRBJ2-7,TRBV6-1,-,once,TGTGCCAGCAGTGACAGGGGTTCCTACGAGCAGTACTTC,CASSDRGSYEQYF
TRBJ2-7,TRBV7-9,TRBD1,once,TGTGCCAGCAGCCCTCGACAGGGTTCAATCGAGCAGTACTTC,CASSPRQGSIEQYF
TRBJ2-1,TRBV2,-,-,TGTGCCAGCAGTGTGACGCGGCGTGAGCAGTTCTTC,CASSVTRREQFF
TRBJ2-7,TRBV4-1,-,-,TGCGCCAGCAGCCAAGACCCGACGCGGGTCGAGCAGTACTTC,CASSQDPTRVEQYF
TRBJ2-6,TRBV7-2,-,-,TGTGCCAGCAGCGTCCAGATCTCCCACGGGGCCAACGTCCTGACTTTC,CASSVQISHGANVLTF
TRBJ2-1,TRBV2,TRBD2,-,TGTGCCAAGACTAGCGGGGCCAATGAGCAGTTCTTC,CAKTSGANEQFF
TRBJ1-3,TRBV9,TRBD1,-,TGTGCCAGCAGTGCTACTGACAGGGGGCTTTCTGGAAACACCATATATTTT,CASSATDRGLSGNTIYF
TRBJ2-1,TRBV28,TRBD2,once,TGTGCCAGCACGGGCGGGAGCCAACGGAATGAGCAGTTCTTC,CASTGGSQRNEQFF
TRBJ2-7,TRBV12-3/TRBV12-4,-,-,TGTGCCAGCGGCCCGTCCTACGAGCAGTACTTC,CASGPSYEQYF
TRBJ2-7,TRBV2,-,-,TGTGCCAGCAGCCTATCCTACGAGCAGTACTTC,CASSLSYEQYF
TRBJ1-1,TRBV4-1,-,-,TGCGCCAGCAGCCAAGGTGAGGTGATGAACACTGAAGCTTTCTTT,CASSQGEVMNTEAFF
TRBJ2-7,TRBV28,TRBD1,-,TGTGCCAGCAGTTCGATCGGGACAGCGTCCTACGAGCAGTACTTC,CASSSIGTASYEQYF
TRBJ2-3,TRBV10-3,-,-,TGTGCCATCAGTGAGTCGAAGTTAGGGGGCACAGATACGCAGTATTTT,CAISESKLGGTDTQYF
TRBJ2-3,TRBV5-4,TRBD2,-,TGTGCCAGCAGCTTGGGAACTAGCGGGAGGACAGATACGCAGTATTTT,CASSLGTSGRTDTQYF
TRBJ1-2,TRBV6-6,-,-,TGTGCCAGCAGTTATCCAACAGCTACCATGGCCTATGGCTACACCTTC,CASSYPTATMAYGYTF
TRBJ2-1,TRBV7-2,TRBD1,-,TGTGCCAGCACCTCCCGAGGGGGCTTCCACAATGAGCAGTTCTTC,CASTSRGGFHNEQFF
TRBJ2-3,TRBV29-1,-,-,TGCAGCGTTGAGAGTCAGGGAGGTGCAGATACGCAGTATTTT,CSVESQGGADTQYF
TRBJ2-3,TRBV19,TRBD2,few,TGTGCCAGTAGTATAGCCACTAGCGGGGGGGCCCCAGATACGCAGTATTTT,CASSIATSGGAPDTQYF
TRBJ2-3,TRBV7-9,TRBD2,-,TGTGCCAGCAGCTTAGCGACTAGCGGCAACACAGATACGCAGTATTTT,CASSLATSGNTDTQYF
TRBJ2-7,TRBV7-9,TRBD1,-,TGTGCCAGCAGCTTTGGGACAGCCTACGAGCAGTACTTC,CASSFGTAYEQYF
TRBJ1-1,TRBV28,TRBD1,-,TGTGCCAGCAATAATCCGGGACAGGTCAGGGGAGCTTTCTTT,CASNNPGQVRGAFF
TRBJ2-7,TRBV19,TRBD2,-,TGTGCCAGTAGTATCTCTTCTAGCGGGAGCTCCTACGAGCAGTACTTC,CASSISSSGSSYEQYF
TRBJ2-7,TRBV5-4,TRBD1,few,TGTGCCAGCAGCTTTGGCGGACAGGGGGCCTACGAGCAGTACTTC,CASSFGGQGAYEQYF
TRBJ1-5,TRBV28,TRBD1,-,TGTGCCAGCAGACCGGGACAGGGGTATAGCAATCAGCCCCAGCATTTT,CASRPGQGYSNQPQHF
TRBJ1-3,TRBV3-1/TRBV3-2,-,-,TGTGCCAGCAGCCCCGGGTCGGGGGGGGCTGGAAACACCATATATTTT,CASSPGSGGAGNTIYF
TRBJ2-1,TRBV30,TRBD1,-,TGTGCCTGGAGTGGGGACAGGGTCTATCGCAATGAGCAGTTCTTC,CAWSGDRVYRNEQFF
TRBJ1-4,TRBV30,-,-,TGTGCCTGGAGTGTAAGTGGGGGCCGGAATGAAAAACTGTTTTTT,CAWSVSGGRNEKLFF